This T cell receptor (beta chain) was obtained from a study of CD8+ T cells in alopecia areata. Reverse transcribed after extraction, RNA yielded cDNA as the sequencing template. Using immunoSEQ multiplex PCR, the repertoire was profiled, and TCRdb retains in-frame clones only, with some absent. The table has 100,000 to 150,000 clones, 47% seen once. Notes on the study in general: Greater clonality was observed in lesional scalp samples, especially alopecia totalis/universalis, versus normal scalp.

As part of sample collection, lesional scalp punch biopsies and peripheral blood were taken from alopecia areata patients. From PBMCs, CD4+ and CD8+ T cells were sorted. This clone has only a few counts. What it recognizes is unknown. The germline gives CDR1 SQVTM, CDR2 ANQGSEA. This CDR3 is built from 14 residues. V shed 6 bases, J shed 0 bases, and the junction held 3 bases outside the gene matches. This clonotype originated in a human donor with alopecia areata. V and J are TRBV29-1 and TRBJ2-2; TRBD1 aligns across 8 bases. The sequenced sample consisted of NKG2D-low CD8+ T cells sorted from blood. CDR3 region: CSVETGANTGELFF. As DNA, the CDR3 is TGCAGCGTGGAGACAGGGGCGAACACCGGGGAGCTGTTTTTT.